The sequence of this TCR beta chain was determined in a study of radiation and T cells in renal cell carcinoma (dated by TCRdb to 2020 to 2021). In the study overall: Samples were obtained from a clinical trial, in which 15 Gy stereotactic body radiation therapy was delivered to primary renal cell carcinomas and nephrectomy was performed 4 weeks later. TCR beta sequencing covered 53 samples in total, comprising around 25 tumors and 27 peripheral blood samples. Across all 50 or so samples, 4,016,671 unique CDR3 nucleotide sequences encoding roughly 2,800,000 unique CDR3 amino acid sequences were identified.

TCR beta libraries were generated from genomic DNA with the immunoSEQ kit, following the manufacturer's recommendations. To prepare the libraries, a first multiplex PCR with proprietary primers was run, followed by a second PCR that added unique barcodes, and a bead cleanup was done after each round. Each sample batch included a kit-provided positive control reaction and a negative control reaction. The final libraries underwent checking on an Agilent 4200 TapeStation D1000 ScreenTape, volumetric pooling, and quantification by qPCR. Sequencing was performed on an Illumina NextSeq500 with a MidOutput 150-cycle cartridge, and 156 Read1 and 15 Index1 cycles were run with kit custom primers. The pooled library was loaded at about 0.93 pM with approximately 20% PhiX control spiked in. For the original study's pipeline: Vendor-processed data were analyzed in R, with a clonotype defined as all T cells sharing the same CDR3 nucleotide sequence. For clone abundance analyses, frequencies were normalized to the 10,000 most abundant clones in each sample. Public T cell clones, which averaged fewer than five per sample, were excluded before analysis. An abundance difference of at least 32-fold between compartments was the criterion for calling clonotypes tumor-enriched or baseline blood-enriched. Clonotypes expanded or contracted between blood time points were identified with a beta-binomial differential abundance model. Tumor-blood repertoire similarity was measured with the Baroni-Urbani and Buser coefficient, and groups were compared using two-tailed Wilcoxon tests in R. The table comes from immuneACCESS by way of TCRdb, which keeps in-frame sequences with V and J called. Part of the clones is missing from these tables; in studies checked, under half for an unresolved V gene and the rest for unknown reasons. The V and J calls and clone size were taken over from that table, and D and trimming were inferred from the DNA. The sample contains some 75,000 clones, about 81% of them found a single time. 5.8% of the sample is in the top ten clones.

Broader findings and caveats from the paper: With a single-armed trial design, the study had no way to address how radiation dose or scheduling affects the TCR repertoire. An increase in top tumor clonotypes in blood was observed from baseline to 2 weeks post-radiation, followed by contraction by 4 weeks, which was taken to suggest transient expansion of tumor-resident clones. Changes in the blood repertoire were not tracked past 4 weeks after treatment. Because pretreatment tumor biopsies were not available, the study could not determine whether clonotypes were already present within the tumor at baseline.

Per the publication, the time point label means: blood 2 weeks post-SBRT. The sample's treatment or condition label, decoded: 15 Gy SBRT to primary tumor, nephrectomy 4 weeks later. To follow tumor-enriched clonotypes, peripheral blood was collected serially from radiation-treated patients at baseline and again at 2 weeks and 4 weeks after SBRT. Every patient had renal cell carcinoma of clear cell pathology. The QIAamp DNA Blood Mini Kit (Qiagen) was used to prepare genomic DNA for TCR sequencing. Samples were included in the analyses only if all quality control checks were passed. According to the germline V gene, CDR1 reads MNHEY and CDR2 reads SVGAGI. The junction shows trimming of 2 bases on V and 8 bases on J, plus 13 bases between the germline ends. Its CDR3 holds 14 amino acids, cysteine through phenylalanine. The CDR3 DNA has 42 bases and is translated from base 1. Comments on this clone: The antigen it recognizes is unknown. It has no much larger one-base neighbor in the sample; base qualities were not kept.

The chain couples TRBV6-5 to TRBJ2-1, with a weak D call of TRBD1 (5 bases match). The TCR comes from a man aged 60 to 69 with renal cell carcinoma. The source material was blood, sampled from a patient whose treatment included radiotherapy and nephrectomy. The CDR3 reads as follows: CASSYALTADEQFF. The nucleotide sequence is given as TGTGCCAGCAGTTACGCCCTGACAGCCGATGAGCAGTTCTTC.